This T cell receptor beta chain derives from a study of blood T cells in healthy people across ages. A second PCR, run for roughly 7 to 11 cycles, used a sample-barcoded 5' primer plus a J-beta primer mix. TCRdb re-derived calls from the 5' RACE reads in MiXCR, one entry per CDR3 protein. The table shows about 570,000 distinct CDR3 sequences, with approximately 26% occurring only once. The V and J ends lost 1 base and 1 base respectively, with 13 bases between them. Germline V CDR1 and CDR2: MNHEY, SMNVEV (reference sequence). The CDR3 covers 16 residues. This clonotype has a handful of counts. Its antigen is unidentified. Study-level points and caveats: Older age went with lower TCR beta diversity per million T cells, in a roughly linear way. Expanded clonotype changes were possibly confounded by unknown donor CMV status.

Isolation of PBMCs gave at least 6.5 million cells per sample. This same sample was also part of a study on T cells of mothers and their children. That investigation notes: It was related mother-child pairs that showed slightly higher overlap than unrelated pairs, without reaching significance.

Source material: blood. This chain uses TRBV27 with TRBJ1-1; possibly TRBD1 for D (5 bases). The clonotype originates from a boy aged 2-15 years in good health. CDR3 loop: CASSLLTDGTNTEAFF. The CDR3 coding sequence is TGTGCCAGCAGTTTATTAACGGACGGGACGAACACTGAAGCTTTCTTT.